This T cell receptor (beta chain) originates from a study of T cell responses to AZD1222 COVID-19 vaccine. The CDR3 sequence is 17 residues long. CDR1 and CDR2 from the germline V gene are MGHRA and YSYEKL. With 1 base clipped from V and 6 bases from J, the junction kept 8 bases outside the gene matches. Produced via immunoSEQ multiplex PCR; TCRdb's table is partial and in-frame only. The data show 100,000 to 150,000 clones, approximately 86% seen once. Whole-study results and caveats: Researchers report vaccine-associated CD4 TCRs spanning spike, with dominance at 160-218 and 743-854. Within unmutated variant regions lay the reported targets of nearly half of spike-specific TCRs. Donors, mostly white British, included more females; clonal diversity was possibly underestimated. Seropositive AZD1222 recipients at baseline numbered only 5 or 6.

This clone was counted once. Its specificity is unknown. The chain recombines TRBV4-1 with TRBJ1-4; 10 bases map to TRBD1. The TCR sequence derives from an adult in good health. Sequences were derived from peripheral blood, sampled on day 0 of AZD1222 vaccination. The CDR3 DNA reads TGCGCCAGCAGCCAAGTGGGGTTTGGGACAGGGGATGAAAAACTGTTTTTT. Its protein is CASSQVGFGTGDEKLFF.